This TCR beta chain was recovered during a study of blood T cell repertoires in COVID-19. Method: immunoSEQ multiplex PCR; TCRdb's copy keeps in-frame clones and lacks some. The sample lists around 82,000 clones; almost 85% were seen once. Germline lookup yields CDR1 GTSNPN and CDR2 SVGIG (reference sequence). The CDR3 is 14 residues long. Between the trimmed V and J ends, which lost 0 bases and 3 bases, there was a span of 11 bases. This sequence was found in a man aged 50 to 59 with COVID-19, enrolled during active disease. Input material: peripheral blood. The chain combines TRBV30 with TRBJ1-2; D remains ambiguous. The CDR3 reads CAWSVKAGHYGYTF. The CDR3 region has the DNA TGTGCCTGGAGTGTAAAGGCAGGTCACTATGGCTACACCTTC. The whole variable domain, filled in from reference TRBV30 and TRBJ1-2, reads SQTIHQWPATLVQPVGSPLSLECTVEGTSNPNLYWYRQAAGRGLQLLFYSVGIGQISSEVPQNLSASRPQDRQFILSSKKLLLSDSGFYLCAWSVKAGHYGYTFGSGTRLTVV.